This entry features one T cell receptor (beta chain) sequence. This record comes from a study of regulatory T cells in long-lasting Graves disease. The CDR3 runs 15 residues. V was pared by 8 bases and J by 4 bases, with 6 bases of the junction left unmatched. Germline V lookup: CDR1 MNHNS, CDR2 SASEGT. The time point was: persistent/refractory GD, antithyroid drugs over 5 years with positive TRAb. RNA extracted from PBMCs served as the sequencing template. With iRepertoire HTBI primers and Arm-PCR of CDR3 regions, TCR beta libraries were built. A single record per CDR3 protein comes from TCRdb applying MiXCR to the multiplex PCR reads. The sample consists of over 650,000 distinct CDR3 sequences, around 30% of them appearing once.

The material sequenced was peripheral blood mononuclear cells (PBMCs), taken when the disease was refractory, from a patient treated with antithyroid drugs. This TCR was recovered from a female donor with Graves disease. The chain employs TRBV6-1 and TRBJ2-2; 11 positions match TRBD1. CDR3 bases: TGTGCCAGCCAAGGACAGGGGGCAATCACCGGGGAGCTGTTTTTT. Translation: CASQGQGAITGELFF.